Below, 31 T cell receptor beta chains from the same sample are listed, as sequenced in a study of blood T cell repertoires in COVID-19 (dated by TCRdb to the early 2020s). Receptors were amplified or captured by the immunoSEQ multiplex PCR assay. Here the immuneACCESS table is served through TCRdb, limited to in-frame sequences with V and J called. Missing clones are a known gap in these copies; in checked studies unresolved V genes cover under half, and the rest lacks a known reason. The sample table lists more than 150,000 clones, roughly 90% of them with a count of one. The ten largest clones take up around 7% of the sample. The sample was peripheral blood. The receptors here all came from a man aged 40-49 years with acute or convalescent COVID-19.

This chain connects TRBV18 to TRBJ1-1; D is ambiguous. Germline loops: CDR1 KGHSH, CDR2 LQKENI. Trimming took off 3 bases at V and 1 base at J, with 15 bases between the two ends. This CDR3 has 16 amino acids. The CDR3 sequence: CASSPRIIEQNTEAFF. In DNA form, the CDR3 reads TGTGCCAGCTCACCGCGGATTATCGAACAGAACACTGAAGCTTTCTTT. Together with reference TRBV18 and TRBJ1-1, the CDR3 gives the full variable domain: NAGVMQNPRHLVRRRGQEARLRCSPMKGHSHVYWYRQLPEEGLKFMVYLQKENIIDESGMPKERFSAEFPKEGPSILRIQQVVRGDSAAYFCASSPRIIEQNTEAFFGQGTRLTVV.

The chain has TRBV3-1 (or the pseudogene TRBV3-2) and TRBJ2-3; D remains ambiguous. The germline V and J ends were trimmed by 0 bases and 2 bases, with 18 bases remaining between them. The germline V gene encodes CDR1 LGHDT and CDR2 YNNKEL (reference sequence). The CDR3 loop spans 18 amino acids. The CDR3 sequence is CASSQEVGGSVHTDTQYF. In DNA form, the CDR3 reads TGTGCCAGCAGCCAAGAAGTAGGTGGCAGCGTCCACACAGATACGCAGTATTTT.

The sample holds a few counts of this clone. The chain joins TRBV5-6 to TRBJ1-1, with D perhaps matching TRBD1 (6 bases). The CDR3 has 16 amino acids. Trimming removed 1 base from V and 0 bases from J, with 13 bases in between. Germline V gene sequence: CDR1 SGHDT, CDR2 YYEEEE. The CDR3 region is CASSLIYREMNTEAFF. CDR3 in DNA: TGTGCCAGCAGCTTGATTTACAGGGAGATGAACACTGAAGCTTTCTTT.

The V call is TRBV2, the J call TRBJ1-6; 9 bases are shared with TRBD1. In germline, CDR1 is SNHLY, CDR2 FYNNEI. Unmatched junction bases numbered 4, after V lost 2 bases and J lost 8 bases. There are 15 residues in the CDR3. CDR3 amino acids: CASSETGQGYSPLHF. The CDR3, as DNA: TGTGCCAGCAGTGAAACTGGACAGGGGTATTCACCCCTCCACTTT.

This rearrangement joins TRBV30 to TRBJ1-5; 7 bases agree with TRBD1. The germline V gene has CDR1 GTSNPN and CDR2 SVGIG (reference sequence). This CDR3 is built from 14 residues. Trimming cost V 1 base and J 6 bases; bases outside gene matches: 6. In DNA, the CDR3 is TGTGCCTGGAGTGGTCAGGGGGAAGTTCAGCCCCAGCATTTT. Translating it yields CAWSGQGEVQPQHF. Full variable domain (rest looked up from reference TRBV30 and TRBJ1-5): SQTIHQWPATLVQPVGSPLSLECTVEGTSNPNLYWYRQAAGRGLQLLFYSVGIGQISSEVPQNLSASRPQDRQFILSSKKLLLSDSGFYLCAWSGQGEVQPQHFGDGTRLSIL.

The rearrangement links TRBV29-1 to TRBJ2-1, with D tentatively TRBD1 (5 bases). V was cut by 4 bases and J by 5 bases, with 18 bases left in between. There are 15 residues in the CDR3. CDR1 SQVTM and CDR2 ANQGSEA come from the germline V gene. As DNA, the CDR3 is TGCAGCGTTGGGGGCCTAGGCCTCGGCAACAATGAGCAGTTCTTC. Translation gives CSVGGLGLGNNEQFF.

The V and J genes are TRBV24-1 and TRBJ2-7; TRBD2 might be the D (5 bases). The length of the CDR3 is 14 residues. CDR1 is KGHDR and CDR2 is SFDVKD in the germline V gene. With 3 bases removed from V and 2 bases from J, the gap between germline ends came to 10 bases. The CDR3 sequence: CATSDRTYTYEQYF. DNA for the CDR3: TGTGCCACCAGTGATAGGACTTATACCTACGAGCAGTACTTC.

This clone came up a few times. The V call is TRBV5-1, the J call TRBJ1-1; the match to TRBD1 covers 10 bases. The CDR3 extends over 13 amino acids. Losses at the gene ends were 5 bases for V and 4 bases for J; bases not matched to a gene: 2. Germline V gene lookup returns CDR1 SGHRS and CDR2 YFSETQ. Here the CDR3 reads CASRGQGFTEAFF. The CDR3 coding sequence is TGCGCCAGCAGGGGACAGGGGTTCACTGAAGCTTTCTTT. Full variable domain (missing parts from reference TRBV5-1 and TRBJ1-1): KAGVTQTPRYLIKTRGQQVTLSCSPISGHRSVSWYQQTPGQGLQFLFEYFSETQRNKGNFPGRFSGRQFSNSRSEMNVSTLELGDSALYLCASRGQGFTEAFFGQGTRLTVV.

V and J are TRBV6-5 and TRBJ1-1; D not certain. The germline V gene encodes CDR1 MNHEY and CDR2 SVGAGI. V lost 5 bases and J lost 2, with 12 bases in between. The CDR3 loop spans 14 amino acids. The CDR3 here is CASSTRGRNTEAFF. CDR3 nucleotides: TGTGCCAGCAGTACCCGGGGAAGAAACACTGAAGCTTTCTTT.

This clone was seen just once. The chain recombines TRBV7-2 with TRBJ2-3; 12 nucleotides match TRBD2. The V and J ends lost 4 bases and 4 bases, in that order; junction bases with no gene match: 6. Germline V gives CDR1 SGHTA, CDR2 FQGNSA. The CDR3 length is 16 residues. Here the CDR3 DNA reads TGTGCCAGCAGCTCTCCTAGCGGGGGGGGCCCAGATACGCAGTATTTT. Translating it yields CASSSPSGGGPDTQYF.

This rearrangement joins TRBV7-9 to TRBJ1-1; TRBD1 might be the D (6 bases). V was pared by 7 bases and J by 10 bases, with 19 bases between. This CDR3 has 13 amino acids. CDR1 SEHNR and CDR2 FQNEAQ come from the germline V gene (reference sequence). CDR3 bases: TGTGCCAGCAACCAGGGGATACAGGGACGAGCTTTCTTT. It translates to CASNQGIQGRAFF.

This clone is a singleton in its sample. The genes are TRBV3-1 (or the pseudogene TRBV3-2) and TRBJ2-3; TRBD2 agrees at 8 bases. The germline V gene has CDR1 LGHDT and CDR2 YNNKEL (reference sequence). The V gene end was trimmed by 0 bases and the J gene end by 13 bases; junction bases not matched to a gene: 12. The CDR3 contains 15 residues. The CDR3 sequence: CASSQDPGGALDKYF. CDR3 coding DNA: TGTGCCAGCAGCCAAGATCCCGGGGGGGCCTTGGATAAGTATTTT.

The CDR3 is CASSLGQRGGRHEQFF. The DNA of the CDR3 is TGTGCCAGCAGCTTAGGTCAGCGGGGGGGCCGTCATGAGCAGTTCTTC. The chain recombines TRBV7-6 with TRBJ2-1, with 10 bases identical to TRBD2. This CDR3 has 16 amino acids. V lost 1 base, J lost 8 bases, and 8 bases stayed unmatched. Per the germline V gene, CDR1 is SGHVS and CDR2 is FNYEAQ.

The chain has TRBV6-2 or TRBV6-3 and TRBJ1-2; no definite D call. V lost 3 bases, J lost 6 bases, and 8 bases lay in between. The CDR3 is 12 residues long. Germline CDR1 MNHEY, CDR2 SVGEGT. The CDR3 loop is CASSYSSDGYTF. The CDR3 nucleotides read TGTGCCAGCAGTTATTCTAGCGATGGCTACACCTTC.

The rearrangement links TRBV13 to TRBJ1-4; a possible D gene is TRBD1 (5 bases). CDR3 length: 20 residues. In germline, CDR1 is PRHDT, CDR2 FYEKMQ (reference sequence). V was shortened by 3 bases and J by 0 bases, with 23 bases between the two germline ends. CDR3: CASSFGGRGLRVATNEKLFF. The CDR3 DNA sequence: TGTGCCAGCAGCTTCGGGGGGAGGGGTCTTCGTGTCGCAACTAATGAAAAACTGTTTTTT.

The V and J genes are TRBV9 and TRBJ2-3, with 8 bases matching TRBD2. Germline V gene lookup returns CDR1 SGDLS and CDR2 YYNGEE. Trimming at V came to 1 base and at J to 5 bases, leaving 6 bases not matched to a gene. This CDR3 comprises 15 residues. CDR3 sequence: CASSVYGGVGDTQYF. The CDR3 DNA sequence: TGTGCCAGCAGCGTATACGGGGGGGTAGGAGATACGCAGTATTTT.

V and J are TRBV20-1 and TRBJ1-1, with no clear D. CDR1 DFQATT and CDR2 SNEGSKA come from the germline V gene (reference sequence). The CDR3 loop spans 11 amino acids. Deletions cut 6 bases from V and 6 bases from J, with 11 bases between. The CDR3 loop is CSAAVAAEAFF. CDR3 in DNA: TGCAGTGCCGCAGTAGCCGCTGAAGCTTTCTTT.

The rearrangement joins TRBV24-1 to TRBJ1-3; TRBD1 might be the D (5 bases). The CDR3 has 12 residues. The V end was cut by 9 bases, the J end by 4 bases, with 9 bases between. The germline V gene has CDR1 KGHDR and CDR2 SFDVKD. The CDR3 DNA reads as TGTGCCACCCGGGGGTCCGGAAACACCATATATTTT. Translating it yields CATRGSGNTIYF.

The V and J genes are TRBV30 and TRBJ2-3, with 9 bases matching TRBD2. Germline values: CDR1 GTSNPN, CDR2 SVGIG (reference sequence). V was pared by 2 bases and J by 3 bases, with 12 bases of the junction left unmatched. CDR3 length: 17 residues. CDR3 region: CAWSRGTRGGGTDTQYF. CDR3 in DNA: TGTGCCTGGAGTAGGGGGACTCGCGGGGGGGGAACAGATACGCAGTATTTT.

The CDR3 spells CASAPQGAYEQYF. CDR3 DNA: TGCGCCAGCGCACCCCAGGGGGCTTACGAGCAGTACTTC. This chain uses TRBV5-1 with TRBJ2-7, with TRBD1 matching over 8 bases. Trimming took 7 bases from V and 4 from J; bases not matched to a gene: 7. Germline CDR1 is SGHRS and CDR2 is YFSETQ. The CDR3 sequence is 13 residues long. The full variable domain, completed using reference TRBV5-1 and TRBJ2-7, is KAGVTQTPRYLIKTRGQQVTLSCSPISGHRSVSWYQQTPGQGLQFLFEYFSETQRNKGNFPGRFSGRQFSNSRSEMNVSTLELGDSALYLCASAPQGAYEQYFGPGTRLTVT.

The gene calls are TRBV27 and TRBJ2-1, with 7 bases lining up with TRBD2. Germline CDR1 reads MNHEY; CDR2 reads SMNVEV (reference sequence). V dropped 3 bases and J dropped 8; count of bases not matched to a gene: 4. The CDR3 is 13 amino acids. CDR3 loop: CASSFGGGDEQFF. The CDR3 DNA sequence: TGTGCCAGCAGTTTTGGGGGGGGAGATGAGCAGTTCTTC.

The CDR3 is CAIRRDGEETQYF. The CDR3 DNA is TGTGCCATCAGGCGGGACGGGGAAGAGACCCAGTACTTC. The rearrangement uses TRBV10-3 and TRBJ2-5; D possibly corresponds to TRBD2 (6 bases). CDR1 is ENHRY, CDR2 SYGVKD, per germline. Trimming left V 6 bases short and J 3 bases short, with 11 bases between. The CDR3 length is 13 residues.

The chain employs TRBV10-3 and TRBJ1-5; weak D call: TRBD1 (5 bases). The V end was cut by 3 bases, the J end by 1 base, with 10 bases between. CDR3 length: 15 residues. Looked up from germline, CDR1 is ENHRY and CDR2 is SYGVKD. CDR3 loop: CAISEGRQSNQPQHF. CDR3 bases: TGTGCCATCAGTGAAGGGCGACAGAGCAATCAGCCCCAGCATTTT.

The sample holds many counts of this clone. The chain carries TRBV4-2 and TRBJ1-5, with 10 bases identical to TRBD1. The junction had 5 bases not matched to a gene; V was cut back by 0 bases and J by 3 bases. This CDR3 has 17 amino acids. CDR1 is LGHNA and CDR2 is YNFKEQ in the germline V gene. The chain's CDR3 is CASSQEGQGHLNQPQHF. The CDR3 nucleotides are TGTGCCAGCAGCCAAGAGGGACAGGGGCACCTCAATCAGCCCCAGCATTTT.

The chain uses TRBV5-1 and TRBJ2-3; 7 positions agree with TRBD2. V lost 0 bases, J lost 7 bases, and 5 bases stayed unmatched. CDR1 and CDR2 (germline): SGHRS, YFSETQ. This CDR3 comprises 14 residues. DNA for the CDR3: TGCGCCAGCAGCTTGGATACTAGCGCCCATACGCAGTATTTT. Protein sequence: CASSLDTSAHTQYF. Complete variable domain (other parts from reference TRBV5-1 and TRBJ2-3): KAGVTQTPRYLIKTRGQQVTLSCSPISGHRSVSWYQQTPGQGLQFLFEYFSETQRNKGNFPGRFSGRQFSNSRSEMNVSTLELGDSALYLCASSLDTSAHTQYFGPGTRLTVL.

V gene TRBV19 combines with J gene TRBJ2-2; weak D call: TRBD1 (5 bases). The germline V and J ends were trimmed by 5 bases and 4 bases, with 14 bases remaining between them. The germline V gene encodes CDR1 LNHDA and CDR2 SQIVND (reference sequence). This CDR3 contains 15 residues. The CDR3 nucleotides are TGTGCCAGTAGTTTCAGGCAGGGTGCCACCGGGGAGCTGTTTTTT. It codes for CASSFRQGATGELFF.

The chain recombines TRBV5-5 with TRBJ2-7; the match to TRBD1 covers 10 bases. The CDR3 is made up of 15 amino acids. The junction had 9 bases not matched to a gene; V was cut back by 5 bases and J by 4 bases. Germline V gene lookup returns CDR1 SGHKS and CDR2 YYEKEE (reference sequence). CDR3 residues: CASRFPGTGAYEQYF. CDR3 coding DNA: TGTGCCAGCAGGTTCCCCGGGACAGGGGCTTACGAGCAGTACTTC.

The genes are TRBV29-1 and TRBJ1-4; maybe TRBD1 (5 bases). Germline CDR1 SQVTM, CDR2 ANQGSEA. This CDR3 region has 14 residues. V was clipped by 5 bases and J by 0 bases, with 10 bases between them. As DNA, the CDR3 is TGCAGCGTTAGGCCAGGGTCAACTAATGAAAAACTGTTTTTT. Its translation: CSVRPGSTNEKLFF.

The rearrangement uses TRBV11-3 and TRBJ1-1, with 11 bases lining up with TRBD1. The J segment lost 0 bases and the V segment lost 1 base, leaving 7 bases of the junction unmatched. In germline, CDR1 is SGHNT, CDR2 YENEEA. The CDR3 loop spans 18 amino acids. The CDR3 bases are TGTGCCAGCAGCTTAGCACCGGACAGGGGGCATTTGAACACTGAAGCTTTCTTT. The encoded protein is CASSLAPDRGHLNTEAFF.

The genes are TRBV7-9 and TRBJ2-3, with D maybe TRBD2 (7 bases). The germline V and J ends were trimmed by 1 base and 4 bases, with 12 bases remaining between them. Germline-derived CDR1 and CDR2 are SEHNR and FQNEAQ (reference sequence). This CDR3 is 15 amino acids long. The CDR3 DNA sequence: TGTGCCAGCAGCTTAGGTGGGGGGGCCCCAGATACGCAGTATTTT. Amino acid sequence: CASSLGGGAPDTQYF.

The gene calls are TRBV23-1 and TRBJ1-2; D is possibly TRBD1 (5 bases). TRBV23-1 is identified as an open reading frame with a role that is uncertain. Trimming removed 2 bases at V and 3 bases at J, with 7 bases between. CDR3 length: 13 amino acids. The CDR3 is CASSQGGDYGYTF. CDR3 bases: TGCGCCAGCAGTCAAGGGGGGGACTATGGCTACACCTTC.